The 31 T cell receptor beta chains below all came from one sample that was sequenced in a study of blood T cell repertoires in COVID-19. Profiling relied on immunoSEQ multiplex PCR, and the TCRdb table lists in-frame clones only, not all of them. Here the sample spans roughly 100,000 clones, about 84% being singletons. The sample comprised peripheral blood. The receptors shown here come from an elderly man with active or convalescent COVID-19.

The chain links TRBV25-1 to TRBJ1-2; tentative D call: TRBD1 (6 bases). The CDR3 spans 14 residues. Looked up from germline, CDR1 is MGHDK and CDR2 is SYGVNS. Trimming left V 0 bases short and J 2 bases short, with 7 bases between. The CDR3 reads CASSEYGQNYGYTF. CDR3 bases: TGTGCCAGCAGTGAATACGGACAGAACTATGGCTACACCTTC.

The rearrangement links TRBV5-6 to TRBJ1-1; D perhaps matches TRBD1 (6 bases). Trimming pared 1 base from V and 6 bases from J, leaving 16 bases between. CDR1 and CDR2 (germline): SGHDT, YYEEEE. The CDR3 loop spans 15 amino acids. CDR3 sequence: CASSLFGPRGPEAFF. The CDR3, as DNA: TGTGCCAGCAGCTTGTTTGGCCCCAGGGGCCCTGAAGCTTTCTTT.

The chain employs TRBV5-1 and TRBJ2-3, with D possibly TRBD2 on 5 matching bases. V was shortened by 4 bases and J by 6 bases, with 12 bases between the two germline ends. This CDR3 comprises 13 residues. From germline, CDR1 is SGHRS and CDR2 YFSETQ. CDR3 bases: TGCGCCAGCAGCCTGGACCGCGGGGATACGCAGTATTTT. Protein sequence: CASSLDRGDTQYF.

The CDR3 DNA follows: TGTGCCAGTAGTATAATGGGCCGTGAAGCTTTCTTT. Translated, it gives CASSIMGREAFF. V gene TRBV19 combines with J gene TRBJ1-1; D is undetermined. Looked up from germline, CDR1 is LNHDA and CDR2 is SQIVND (reference sequence). This CDR3 is built from 12 residues. With 2 bases removed from V and 7 bases from J, the gap between germline ends came to 8 bases.

A single count supports this clone. V and J are TRBV28 and TRBJ2-7; 7 bases match TRBD1. Germline loops: CDR1 MDHEN, CDR2 SYDVKM. The junction had 4 bases not matched to a gene; V was cut back by 7 bases and J by 4 bases. This CDR3 comprises 12 residues. The CDR3 region is CASTTGVYEQYF. In DNA form, the CDR3 reads TGTGCCAGCACCACAGGGGTGTACGAGCAGTACTTC.

This rearrangement joins TRBV5-1 to TRBJ1-1; TRBD1 aligns across 7 bases. V dropped 5 bases and J dropped 1; count of bases not matched to a gene: 2. The CDR3 extends over 13 amino acids. Germline CDR1 and CDR2: SGHRS and YFSETQ. DNA of the CDR3: TGCGCCAGCAGAGGGACAGAGAACACTGAAGCTTTCTTT. Amino acid sequence: CASRGTENTEAFF.

This sequence joins TRBV4-1 and TRBJ2-1; TRBD2 matches 9 bases. The CDR3 is 13 residues long. Germline values: CDR1 MGHRA, CDR2 YSYEKL. V dropped 1 base and J dropped 12; count of bases not matched to a gene: 4. The CDR3, as DNA: TGCGCCAGCAGCCAAGTAGCAGCGGGGGGGCAGTTCTTC. Translation: CASSQVAAGGQFF.

The rearrangement links TRBV4-1 to TRBJ2-3, with TRBD1 matching over 7 bases. V was pared by 4 bases and J by 2 bases, with 9 bases of the junction left unmatched. The CDR3 loop spans 16 amino acids. The germline V gene has CDR1 MGHRA and CDR2 YSYEKL. This CDR3 reads CASSPLPGQATDTQYF. The CDR3, as DNA: TGCGCCAGCAGCCCCCTGCCCGGACAGGCCACAGATACGCAGTATTTT.

This chain connects TRBV18 to TRBJ1-5; 9 bases map to TRBD1. Germline assignment: CDR1 KGHSH and CDR2 LQKENI. V shed 5 bases and J 1 base; nucleotides not matched to a gene: 3. This CDR3 is 15 amino acids long. CDR3 in DNA: TGTGCCAGCTCAGCACAGGGGGCGAGCAATCAGCCCCAGCATTTT. It is translated as CASSAQGASNQPQHF.

V usage is TRBV19 and J usage is TRBJ2-2, with TRBD2 matching 8 bases. In germline, CDR1 is LNHDA, CDR2 SQIVND (reference sequence). The CDR3 contains 14 residues. The J segment lost 0 bases and the V segment lost 9 bases, leaving 3 bases of the junction unmatched. This CDR3 is CASRGGPNTGELFF. CDR3 in DNA: TGTGCCAGCCGGGGGGGCCCGAACACCGGGGAGCTGTTTTTT.

J is TRBJ2-5 and V is TRBV6-5; 10 bases map to TRBD2. The junction had 3 bases not matched to a gene; V was cut back by 7 bases and J by 1 base. Germline V gene lookup returns CDR1 MNHEY and CDR2 SVGAGI. CDR3 length equals 14 residues. Here the CDR3 DNA reads TGTGCCAGCATGGCTAGCGGGGGCCAAGAGACCCAGTACTTC. It codes for CASMASGGQETQYF.

The CDR3 region has the DNA TGCGCCAGCAGCCAAGATCCGAGCGGGGGCGAAACAGATACGCAGTATTTT. It is translated as CASSQDPSGGETDTQYF. The rearrangement uses TRBV4-1 and TRBJ2-3; TRBD2 matches 8 bases. The CDR3 is 17 residues long. Germline trimming cut 0 bases from V and 3 bases from J; bases unmatched to any gene: 8. Germline assignment: CDR1 MGHRA and CDR2 YSYEKL.

The rearrangement uses TRBV2 and TRBJ2-3; 10 bases line up with TRBD2. CDR1 is SNHLY, CDR2 FYNNEI, per germline. V gave up 7 bases and J gave up 6 bases; unmatched junction bases: 13. This CDR3 is built from 16 residues. CDR3 region: CASTWLASGGVDTQYF. The DNA for the CDR3 is TGTGCCAGCACGTGGCTGGCTAGCGGGGGTGTTGATACGCAGTATTTT.

The sample holds a few counts of this clone. The genes are TRBV28 and TRBJ1-2, with TRBD1 matching over 8 bases. Germline values: CDR1 MDHEN, CDR2 SYDVKM. Trimming took 7 bases from V and 4 from J; bases not matched to a gene: 11. The CDR3 is made up of 15 amino acids. CDR3 DNA sequence: TGTGCCAGCACCCTTACCGGGACAGGTCCCTATGGCTACACCTTC. This sequence encodes CASTLTGTGPYGYTF.

The chain combines TRBV5-6 with TRBJ2-1, with D perhaps matching TRBD1 (5 bases). Trimming left V 0 bases short and J 8 bases short, with 15 bases between. CDR3 length: 15 amino acids. CDR1 is SGHDT, CDR2 YYEEEE, per germline. The CDR3 loop is CASSLVQDPRYEQFF. In nucleotides, the CDR3 is TGTGCCAGCAGCTTGGTACAGGATCCCCGTTATGAGCAGTTCTTC.

The V and J genes are TRBV5-6 and TRBJ2-4, with D possibly being TRBD2 (5 bases). This CDR3 contains 14 residues. Germline V gives CDR1 SGHDT, CDR2 YYEEEE. V lost 6 bases and J 8 bases, leaving 18 bases between the germline ends. As DNA, the CDR3 is TGTGCCAGCATGTCCTCTGAACGGGGTCACATTCAGTACTTC. It yields the protein CASMSSERGHIQYF.

DNA for the CDR3: TGTGCCAGTAGCGCGGGGGTTGAGGTTGGCTACACCTTC. Its protein is CASSAGVEVGYTF. The rearrangement uses TRBV19 and TRBJ1-2; possible D gene TRBD1, 5 bases. This CDR3 spans 13 amino acids. The germline V gene has CDR1 LNHDA and CDR2 SQIVND (reference sequence). Trimming removed 6 bases from V and 7 bases from J, with 15 bases in between.

The CDR3 here is CASSSSGTFYEQYF. Here the CDR3 DNA reads TGTGCCAGCAGCTCATCAGGGACATTCTACGAGCAGTACTTC. The V call is TRBV7-9, the J call TRBJ2-7, with D perhaps TRBD1 (6 bases). Germline V gene data show CDR1 as SEHNR and CDR2 as FQNEAQ (reference sequence). The CDR3 consists of 14 residues. V was cut by 4 bases and J by 3 bases, with 13 bases left in between.

The chain carries TRBV5-5 and TRBJ2-2; possible D gene TRBD2, 5 bases. Trimming removed 4 bases at V and 5 bases at J, with 9 bases between. Germline V gene sequence: CDR1 SGHKS, CDR2 YYEKEE (reference sequence). This CDR3 is built from 13 residues. CDR3 DNA sequence: TGTGCCAGCAGCGTCAGCGGTACCGGGGAGCTGTTTTTT. It encodes CASSVSGTGELFF. The entire variable domain, with the rest obtained from reference TRBV5-5 and TRBJ2-2, is as follows: DAGVTQSPTHLIKTRGQQVTLRCSPISGHKSVSWYQQVLGQGPQFIFQYYEKEERGRGNFPDRFSARQFPNYSSELNVNALLLGDSALYLCASSVSGTGELFFGEGSRLTVL.

The genes are TRBV5-4 and TRBJ1-2; 8 bases fit TRBD1. The V gene's germline CDR1 is SGHNT and CDR2 YYREEE (reference sequence). The V segment lost 4 bases and the J segment 3 bases; nucleotides outside the gene matches: 11. CDR3 size: 16 residues. CDR3 residues: CASSEGQVGIYYGYTF. CDR3 coding DNA: TGTGCCAGCAGCGAGGGACAGGTTGGGATTTACTATGGCTACACCTTC.

The gene calls are TRBV3-1 (or the pseudogene TRBV3-2) and TRBJ1-2; 9 nucleotides line up with TRBD1. Per the germline V gene, CDR1 is LGHDT and CDR2 is YNNKEL (reference sequence). V lost 1 base and J lost 3; bases outside the gene matches: 9. This CDR3 has 17 amino acids. This chain's CDR3 is CASSQGLPGQGHYGYTF. CDR3 nucleotides: TGTGCCAGCAGCCAAGGACTACCGGGACAGGGACACTATGGCTACACCTTC.

The chain is built from TRBV12-3 or TRBV12-4 and TRBJ2-7; no definite D call. This CDR3 has 11 residues. V gave up 4 bases and J gave up 3 bases, with 4 bases separating them. The CDR3 sequence: CASSSLYEQYF. The CDR3, as DNA: TGTGCCAGCAGTTCACTCTACGAGCAGTACTTC.

The chain links TRBV28 to TRBJ1-3, with D uncertain. Germline CDR1 MDHEN, CDR2 SYDVKM. There are 16 residues in the CDR3. V lost 5 bases and J 3 bases, leaving 17 bases between the germline ends. The CDR3 DNA follows: TGTGCCAGCAGTGTTCCGCCTTTGGGAGGTGGAAACACCATATATTTT. Protein sequence: CASSVPPLGGGNTIYF.

This chain connects TRBV12-3 or TRBV12-4 to TRBJ2-7; 10 bases map to TRBD1. Germline trimming cut 5 bases from V and 6 bases from J; bases unmatched to any gene: 4. The CDR3 is 13 residues long. CDR3 loop: CASSMTGGTEQYF. CDR3 nucleotide sequence: TGTGCCAGCAGTATGACAGGGGGCACCGAGCAGTACTTC.

The rearrangement uses TRBV6-1 and TRBJ2-1, with 8 bases that match TRBD1. Germline-derived CDR1 and CDR2 are MNHNS and SASEGT. Trimming removed 1 base from V and 12 bases from J; junction bases left unmatched: 8. The CDR3 contains 14 residues. This CDR3 is CASSEGTGPRGQFF. The CDR3 DNA reads TGTGCCAGCAGTGAAGGGACAGGGCCAAGGGGGCAGTTCTTC.

The chain combines TRBV27 with TRBJ2-5, with TRBD1 identical over 12 bases. Looked up from germline, CDR1 is MNHEY and CDR2 is SMNVEV (reference sequence). The CDR3 sequence is 17 residues long. V shed 5 bases, J shed 8 bases, and the junction held 15 bases outside the gene matches. This chain's CDR3 is CASSVPPGQGALGTQYF. The CDR3 bases are TGTGCCAGCAGTGTGCCGCCGGGACAGGGGGCCCTCGGAACCCAGTACTTC.

The V call is TRBV11-2, the J call TRBJ2-3; D remains ambiguous. Germline lookup yields CDR1 SGHAT and CDR2 FQNNGV. The CDR3 runs to 16 residues. The ends were cut back, 3 bases at V and 0 bases at J, with 13 bases in the middle. The CDR3 reads CASSFDAVYSTDTQYF. Written as DNA, the CDR3 is TGTGCCAGCAGCTTCGATGCCGTCTATAGCACAGATACGCAGTATTTT.

This clone came up once. The chain links TRBV6-2 or TRBV6-3 to TRBJ2-3; 9 positions match TRBD2. The CDR3 runs to 14 residues. The germline CDR1 and CDR2 sequences are MNHEY and SVGEGT. V lost 4 bases and J lost 1; bases outside the gene matches: 0. CDR3 loop: CASSLAGGTDTQYF. CDR3 in DNA: TGTGCCAGCAGTTTAGCGGGGGGCACAGATACGCAGTATTTT.

This clone has just one count. The chain recombines TRBV12-3 or TRBV12-4 with TRBJ1-5; maybe TRBD1 (5 bases). There are 13 residues in the CDR3. V lost 6 bases and J lost 6, with 12 bases in between. The CDR3 protein is CASRQGGGQPQHF. Here the CDR3 DNA reads TGTGCCAGCAGGCAGGGAGGAGGTCAGCCCCAGCATTTT.

This chain uses TRBV21-1 with TRBJ2-7; the listed D gene, TRBD2, was not tested against the DNA. TRBV21-1 represents a pseudogene. The CDR3 totals 16 residues. The CDR3 loop is CASSFGLAGESYEQYF. The CDR3 DNA is TGTGCCAGCAGCTTCGGACTAGCGGGAGAATCCTACGAGCAGTACTTC.

The chain carries TRBV3-1 (or the pseudogene TRBV3-2) and TRBJ1-3; D is undetermined. The CDR3 is 16 residues long. CDR1 and CDR2 from the germline V gene are LGHDT and YNNKEL (reference sequence). The V and J ends lost 3 bases and 2 bases respectively, with 14 bases between them. The CDR3 coding sequence is TGTGCCAGCAGCCATGCCGGGAGGTCCGCTGGAAACACCATATATTTT. It is translated as CASSHAGRSAGNTIYF.